These 29 T cell receptor beta chains were sequenced from one sample in a study of blood T cell repertoires in COVID-19. Some clones are missing from TCRdb's copy, which holds only in-frame ones; the method was immunoSEQ multiplex PCR. The sample contains around 25,000 clones, roughly 79% of which appear only once. The sample taken for sequencing was peripheral blood. Every receptor here comes from a man in his 70s with acute or convalescent COVID-19.

J is TRBJ1-3 and V is TRBV30; D is ambiguous. This CDR3 contains 14 residues. CDR1 is GTSNPN, CDR2 SVGIG, per germline (reference sequence). Between the trimmed V and J ends, which lost 3 bases and 2 bases, there was a span of 11 bases. The CDR3 loop is CAWSKVGAGNTIYF. The CDR3 DNA reads as TGTGCCTGGAGCAAGGTCGGGGCTGGAAACACCATATATTTT.

This sequence joins TRBV5-1 and TRBJ2-1, with D uncertain. Germline CDR1 is SGHRS and CDR2 is YFSETQ. Trimming cost V 1 base and J 0 bases, with 11 bases left between them. This CDR3 has 16 residues. In DNA, the CDR3 is TGCGCCAGCAGCTTGAACGCAGGAAGCTCCTACAATGAGCAGTTCTTC. As protein: CASSLNAGSSYNEQFF.

The chain uses TRBV10-3 and TRBJ1-1, with a weak D call TRBD1 (5 bases). From germline, CDR1 is ENHRY and CDR2 SYGVKD. This CDR3 is built from 12 residues. Trimming removed 7 bases at V and 3 bases at J, with 9 bases between. CDR3 residues: CAIKEGDTEAFF. For the CDR3, the DNA is TGTGCCATCAAAGAAGGGGACACTGAAGCTTTCTTT.

This chain uses TRBV30 with TRBJ1-1, with 9 bases identical to TRBD1. The V gene end was trimmed by 2 bases and the J gene end by 11 bases; junction bases not matched to a gene: 9. The CDR3 has 13 amino acids. Germline CDR1 GTSNPN, CDR2 SVGIG (reference sequence). The CDR3 nucleotides read TGTGCCTGGAGTTCACGGACCGGGACAGGGGCTTTCTTT. Amino acid sequence: CAWSSRTGTGAFF. Based on the CDR3 plus reference TRBV30 and TRBJ1-1, the full variable domain is SQTIHQWPATLVQPVGSPLSLECTVEGTSNPNLYWYRQAAGRGLQLLFYSVGIGQISSEVPQNLSASRPQDRQFILSSKKLLLSDSGFYLCAWSSRTGTGAFFGQGTRLTVV.

V gene TRBV15 combines with J gene TRBJ1-2; 7 bases match TRBD1. The junction had 6 bases not matched to a gene; V was cut back by 3 bases and J by 5 bases. The germline gives CDR1 LNHNV, CDR2 YYDKDF (reference sequence). This CDR3 is built from 14 residues. CDR3 residues: CATSSYDRVYGYTF. In DNA, the CDR3 is TGTGCCACCAGCAGCTATGACAGGGTTTATGGCTACACCTTC.

The J gene is TRBJ1-3, the V gene TRBV29-1; TRBD1 matches 9 bases. Germline values: CDR1 SQVTM, CDR2 ANQGSEA. The CDR3 runs to 14 residues. After removal of 6 bases from V and 4 bases from J, the junction contained 7 bases not matched to a gene. The CDR3 here is CSVRITGGGNTIYF. The CDR3 DNA sequence: TGCAGCGTAAGAATTACAGGGGGCGGAAACACCATATATTTT.

V gene TRBV19 combines with J gene TRBJ2-1, with D possibly TRBD1 on 6 matching bases. Germline V gene data show CDR1 as LNHDA and CDR2 as SQIVND (reference sequence). The CDR3 is made up of 15 amino acids. V lost 8 bases, J lost 10 bases, and 24 bases lay in between. As DNA, the CDR3 is TGTGCCAGTGTCTTAACCGGGTCCCTCGACAGGGAGCAGTTCTTC. Its translation is CASVLTGSLDREQFF.

The chain links TRBV7-8 to TRBJ1-5; weak D call: TRBD1 (6 bases). The germline V gene encodes CDR1 SGHVS and CDR2 FQNEAQ. The CDR3 has 16 amino acids. Trimming stripped 5 bases from V and 2 bases from J, with 16 bases between. The CDR3 here is CASSPQGVRGNQPQHF. The CDR3 DNA reads TGTGCCAGCAGCCCACAGGGAGTACGGGGCAATCAGCCCCAGCATTTT. The full variable domain, its missing parts supplied by reference TRBV7-8 and TRBJ1-5, is GAGVSQSPRYKVAKRGQDVALRCDPISGHVSLFWYQQALGQGPEFLTYFQNEAQLDKSGLPSDRFFAERPEGSVSTLKIQRTQQEDSAVYLCASSPQGVRGNQPQHFGDGTRLSIL.

The chain carries TRBV30 and TRBJ1-5; the D is unclear. The length of the CDR3 is 13 residues. V lost 2 bases, J lost 1 base, and 6 bases lay in between. The V gene's germline CDR1 is GTSNPN and CDR2 SVGIG (reference sequence). This chain's CDR3 is CAWSTHSNQPQHF. The DNA for the CDR3 is TGTGCCTGGAGTACACACAGCAATCAGCCCCAGCATTTT. The full variable domain, in which reference TRBV30 and TRBJ1-5 provide the parts outside the CDR3, is SQTIHQWPATLVQPVGSPLSLECTVEGTSNPNLYWYRQAAGRGLQLLFYSVGIGQISSEVPQNLSASRPQDRQFILSSKKLLLSDSGFYLCAWSTHSNQPQHFGDGTRLSIL.

This chain uses TRBV6-5 with TRBJ2-5; 8 nucleotides agree with TRBD1. There are 13 residues in the CDR3. With 6 bases clipped from V and 4 bases from J, the junction kept 4 bases outside the gene matches. Germline CDR1 and CDR2: MNHEY and SVGAGI. CDR3 in amino acids: CASRRTGLETQYF. DNA for the CDR3: TGTGCCAGCAGGCGGACAGGGCTAGAGACCCAGTACTTC.

This clone was detected only a few times. The J gene is TRBJ1-5, the V gene TRBV6-5; D gene ambiguous. The CDR3 is 12 residues long. From germline, CDR1 is MNHEY and CDR2 SVGAGI. V was pared by 5 bases and J by 6 bases, with 8 bases between. CDR3 nucleotide sequence: TGTGCCAGCAGTATTGGCGGTCAGCCCCAGCATTTT. It yields the protein CASSIGGQPQHF.

This chain links TRBV7-2 with TRBJ2-7; 8 bases fit TRBD2. CDR3 size: 16 residues. The germline gives CDR1 SGHTA, CDR2 FQGNSA. V gave up 4 bases and J gave up 4 bases; unmatched junction bases: 12. The CDR3 bases are TGTGCCAGCAGCTACGCCGGGGGGACTAGACCTTACGAGCAGTACTTC. It translates to CASSYAGGTRPYEQYF.

This CDR3 reads CASSFGQGEKLFF. In nucleotides, the CDR3 is TGTGCCAGCAGCTTTGGACAGGGTGAAAAACTGTTTTTT. V and J are TRBV7-9 and TRBJ1-4, with 8 bases that match TRBD1. CDR3 length equals 13 residues. Germline loops: CDR1 SEHNR, CDR2 FQNEAQ (reference sequence). V was pared by 3 bases and J by 7 bases, with 1 base of the junction left unmatched.

The chain couples TRBV30 to TRBJ1-1, with D uncertain. V lost 5 bases to trimming and J lost 5 bases, with 15 bases between them. The CDR3 has 13 residues. The germline V gene has CDR1 GTSNPN and CDR2 SVGIG (reference sequence). CDR3 DNA sequence: TGTGCCTGGCGGGCCTCGGGAGGTACTGAAGCTTTCTTT. Its translation is CAWRASGGTEAFF.

The chain links TRBV12-3 or TRBV12-4 to TRBJ2-7, with 10 bases lining up with TRBD1. V shed 5 bases and J 13 bases; nucleotides not matched to a gene: 8. The CDR3 runs 12 residues. The CDR3 region is CASSADRGRGYF. The CDR3 nucleotides read TGTGCCAGCAGTGCGGACAGGGGGAGAGGATACTTC.

The genes are TRBV7-2 and TRBJ1-5, with 12 bases fitting TRBD1. The trim removed 4 bases at V and 7 bases at J, leaving 8 bases unmatched. Germline V gives CDR1 SGHTA, CDR2 FQGNSA. CDR3 length: 16 amino acids. The CDR3 coding sequence is TGTGCCAGCAGCTCGGGACAGGGGGCGATAGTCCAGCCCCAGCATTTT. Translation: CASSSGQGAIVQPQHF. The full variable domain, rest sourced from reference TRBV7-2 and TRBJ1-5, is GAGVSQSPSNKVTEKGKDVELRCDPISGHTALYWYRQSLGQGLEFLIYFQGNSAPDKSGLPSDRFSAERTGGSVSTLTIQRTQQEDSAVYLCASSSGQGAIVQPQHFGDGTRLSIL.

The V gene is TRBV6-2 or TRBV6-3, the J gene TRBJ1-2, with D possibly matching TRBD1 (5 bases). The V gene lost 6 bases and the J gene lost 6 bases, with 17 bases spanning the gap. The CDR3 extends over 14 amino acids. Germline V lookup: CDR1 MNHEY, CDR2 SVGEGT. As DNA, the CDR3 is TGTGCCAGCAGCCGGGGCTCACCCGTCGATGGCTACACCTTC. Encoded protein: CASSRGSPVDGYTF.

This clone was found a few times. The junction departs from germline at one end; a sequencing error may be responsible. The chain couples TRBV11-3 to TRBJ2-5; 7 bases agree with TRBD2. Germline V gene sequence: CDR1 SGHNT, CDR2 YENEEA. This CDR3 has 12 amino acids. CDR3 bases: TGTGCCAGCAGCTTACCAAAGCGGGACGGGCACTTC. Translation: CASSLPKRDGHF.

This chain uses TRBV7-2 with TRBJ2-3, with a tentative D call TRBD1 (6 bases). The V gene's germline CDR1 is SGHTA and CDR2 FQGNSA. V gave up 2 bases and J gave up 11 bases, with 17 bases separating them. This CDR3 has 14 amino acids. The CDR3 bases are TGTGCCAGCAGCTTACCCAACCGGGAAGGGGGGCAGTATTTT. This encodes CASSLPNREGGQYF.

The J gene is TRBJ2-5, the V gene TRBV7-6, with TRBD2 identical over 10 bases. Germline V gives CDR1 SGHVS, CDR2 FNYEAQ. The CDR3 has 15 amino acids. Losses at the gene ends were 1 base for V and 3 bases for J; bases not matched to a gene: 2. CDR3 sequence: CASSLVGLAEETQYF. The CDR3 nucleotides are TGTGCCAGCAGCTTAGTAGGACTAGCGGAAGAGACCCAGTACTTC.

The CDR3 DNA follows: TGTGCCAGCACCGTGGACAGGGCGACGGAGACCCAGTACTTC. This codes for CASTVDRATETQYF. The chain has TRBV7-2 and TRBJ2-5, with 8 bases lining up with TRBD1. The trim removed 7 bases at V and 5 bases at J, leaving 9 bases unmatched. CDR3 size: 14 residues. Germline V gene sequence: CDR1 SGHTA, CDR2 FQGNSA.

This clone was seen a single time. The rearrangement uses TRBV19 and TRBJ1-2; 9 positions agree with TRBD1. Germline assignment: CDR1 LNHDA and CDR2 SQIVND (reference sequence). J was trimmed by 1 base and V by 9 bases; bases with no gene match: 9. The CDR3 has 15 amino acids. CDR3 nucleotides: TGTGCCAGCCAACAGGGGGCGTGGGGTAACTATGGCTACACCTTC. Protein sequence: CASQQGAWGNYGYTF.

This clone ranks as medium-sized (0.01 to 0.1%). The chain uses TRBV29-1 and TRBJ2-2, with D possibly TRBD2 on 5 matching bases. The length of the CDR3 is 15 residues. Germline V gene sequence: CDR1 SQVTM, CDR2 ANQGSEA. V was pared by 7 bases and J by 2 bases, with 17 bases between. CDR3 sequence (DNA): TGCAGCGCCAAACCTGGACGGACTAACACCGGGGAGCTGTTTTTT. Amino acid sequence: CSAKPGRTNTGELFF.

The chain employs TRBV9 and TRBJ1-4; 7 bases match TRBD1. The CDR3 is 14 amino acids. J gave up 5 bases and V 4 bases, and 5 bases lay outside the gene matches. CDR1 is SGDLS and CDR2 is YYNGEE in the germline V gene. CDR3 coding DNA: TGTGCCAGCAGCACTGGACAGGAAAATGAAAAACTGTTTTTT. Amino acids: CASSTGQENEKLFF.

This chain links TRBV15 with TRBJ1-1; the match to TRBD1 covers 10 bases. CDR1 LNHNV and CDR2 YYDKDF come from the germline V gene (reference sequence). V trimming: 3 bases; J trimming: 5 bases; junction bases outside the gene matches: 6. The CDR3 is 15 residues long. Here the CDR3 reads CATSSGDRGKTEAFF. CDR3 bases: TGTGCCACCAGCAGCGGGGACAGGGGTAAAACTGAAGCTTTCTTT. The entire variable domain, with the rest obtained from reference TRBV15 and TRBJ1-1, is as follows: DAMVIQNPRYQVTQFGKPVTLSCSQTLNHNVMYWYQQKSSQAPKLLFHYYDKDFNNEADTPDNFQSRRPNTSFCFLDIRSPGLGDTAMYLCATSSGDRGKTEAFFGQGTRLTVV.

This clone has a single count. The chain combines TRBV25-1 with TRBJ1-6; the D gene is possibly TRBD1 (5 bases). This CDR3 has 16 amino acids. Deletions cut 6 bases from V and 7 bases from J, with 19 bases between. CDR1 is MGHDK, CDR2 SYGVNS, per germline. CDR3 amino acids: CASSARRAPGNSPLHF. As DNA, the CDR3 is TGTGCCAGCAGCGCGCGCCGGGCCCCAGGGAATTCACCCCTCCACTTT.

The rearrangement joins TRBV6-2 or TRBV6-3 to TRBJ2-1; 7 bases fit TRBD2. The trim removed 6 bases at V and 9 bases at J, leaving 17 bases unmatched. The length of the CDR3 is 16 residues. Per the germline V gene, CDR1 is MNHEY and CDR2 is SVGEGT. CDR3 protein: CASSPSWGLPPGEQFF. The CDR3 DNA reads TGTGCCAGCAGCCCTTCTTGGGGACTACCCCCTGGTGAGCAGTTCTTC.

The gene calls are TRBV24-1 and TRBJ2-3; TRBD2 matches at 11 bases. The CDR3 totals 11 residues. From germline, CDR1 is KGHDR and CDR2 SFDVKD. V shed 9 bases, J shed 8 bases, and the junction held 0 bases outside the gene matches. The CDR3 region has the DNA TGTGCCACCGGGACTAGCGGTACGCAGTATTTT. Protein: CATGTSGTQYF.

The chain couples TRBV5-1 to TRBJ1-1; D is unclear. This CDR3 region has 13 residues. V lost 5 bases to trimming and J lost 2 bases, with 10 bases between them. Germline loops: CDR1 SGHRS, CDR2 YFSETQ. This CDR3 reads CASRMGENTEAFF. The CDR3, as DNA: TGCGCCAGCAGGATGGGAGAAAACACTGAAGCTTTCTTT.